This TCR beta chain was documented in a study of control samples from healthy donors and cancer patients. Trimming took 3 bases from V and 7 from J, leaving 16 bases between them. The CDR3 loop spans 15 amino acids. From germline, CDR1 is LNHDA and CDR2 SQIVND (reference sequence). TCRdb's table, derived via immunoSEQ multiplex PCR, lists solely in-frame clones and lacks some. Of some 97,000 clones in the sample, roughly 90% were seen once. The origin of this receptor is a woman between 45 and 60 years old in good health. Sample: blood. The chain combines TRBV19 with TRBJ2-1; no firm D call. The CDR3 sequence: CASSIFAPDPNEQFF. The CDR3 bases are TGTGCCAGTAGTATTTTTGCCCCTGACCCAAATGAGCAGTTCTTC.